Listed below are T cell receptor beta chains from one sample, sequenced in a study of cytomegalovirus exposure and HLA in healthy donors. TCRdb's table, derived via immunoSEQ multiplex PCR, lists solely in-frame clones and lacks some. This table has roughly 180,000 clones, less than 80% appearing once. The sample was PBMCs. These receptors came from a female donor in good health and CMV-seronegative. Each CDR3 is given without its conserved first and last residue. Only part of the rows carry a size: once, few, many, or a class if the clone is expanded.

size: once
length: 11
V: TRBV19
J: TRBJ2-7
CDR3: ASSRTGQNEQY

size: NA
length: 11
V: TRBV5-4
J: TRBJ1-2
CDR3: ASSSDRVGGYT

size: NA
length: 13
V: TRBV12-1
J: TRBJ2-3
CDR3: ASSSQRGGRYTQY

size: NA
length: 14
V: TRBV28
J: TRBJ2-3
CDR3: ASSFGGKFSIDTQY

size: NA
length: 13
V: TRBV19
J: TRBJ1-5
CDR3: ASGGQVNSNQPQH

size: NA
length: 11
V: TRBV2
J: TRBJ2-4
CDR3: ASRGDRGGGQY

size: NA
length: 13
V: TRBV7-3
J: TRBJ2-2
CDR3: ASSFGGGSTGELF

size: NA
length: 12
V: TRBV27
J: TRBJ2-1
CDR3: ASFNLAGWDEQF

size: NA
length: 12
V: TRBV5-1
J: TRBJ1-1
CDR3: ASSSRTVNTEAF

size: NA
length: 11
V: TRBV7-9
J: TRBJ2-5
CDR3: ASSEGAQETQY

size: NA
length: 10
V: TRBV6-6
J: TRBJ1-3
CDR3: ASSTDGNTIY

size: NA
length: 12
V: TRBV5-4
J: TRBJ2-5
CDR3: ASTAQPYQETQY

size: NA
length: 16
V: TRBV2
J: TRBJ2-1
CDR3: ASSGGLAGRNLENEQF

size: NA
length: 14
V: TRBV2
J: TRBJ2-2
CDR3: ASRLGTSGRTGELF

size: NA
length: 10
V: TRBV28
J: TRBJ2-3
CDR3: ATSGSTDTQY

size: NA
length: 12
V: TRBV10-1
J: TRBJ2-7
CDR3: AGLRGGSSYEQY

size: NA
length: 13
V: TRBV2
J: TRBJ2-2
CDR3: ASRISGANTGELF

size: NA
length: 9
V: TRBV6-6
J: TRBJ2-3
CDR3: ASSLGDTQY

size: NA
length: 14
V: TRBV9
J: TRBJ2-3
CDR3: ASSVGVGASTDTQY

size: NA
length: 14
V: TRBV7-2
J: TRBJ2-7
CDR3: ASSGSWTVKAYEQY

size: NA
length: 13
V: TRBV29-1
J: TRBJ2-5
CDR3: SVEPRGFRQETQY

size: few
length: 12
V: TRBV28
J: TRBJ1-3
CDR3: ASSRAGSGNTIY

size: NA
length: 10
V: TRBV28
J: TRBJ1-5
CDR3: ASSSGNQPQH

size: NA
length: 12
V: TRBV10-3
J: TRBJ2-4
CDR3: AATSGRGGDIQY

size: NA
length: 13
V: TRBV13
J: TRBJ2-1
CDR3: ASSEGLAGVYEQF

size: NA
length: 11
V: TRBV7-2
J: TRBJ2-7
CDR3: ASSPGGPYEQY

size: once
length: 13
V: TRBV28
J: TRBJ1-2
CDR3: ASRPATGDYYGYT

size: NA
length: 13
V: TRBV18
J: TRBJ2-3
CDR3: ASSPRLAGPDTQY

size: NA
length: 15
V: TRBV27
J: TRBJ2-3
CDR3: ASSPLAFRVWDDTQY

size: NA
length: 10
V: TRBV7-9
J: TRBJ1-1
CDR3: ASSPLNTEAF

size: NA
length: 14
V: TRBV11-3
J: TRBJ2-1
CDR3: ASSLGTSGGGNEQF

size: NA
length: 14
V: TRBV7-9
J: TRBJ2-5
CDR3: ASSAPGGRFQETQY

size: NA
length: 11
V: TRBV28
J: TRBJ1-2
CDR3: ASSLAGTRVYT

size: NA
length: 20
V: TRBV5-1
J: TRBJ2-6
CDR3: ASSFGSMVQRGAHSGANVLT

size: once
length: 12
V: TRBV2
J: TRBJ1-3
CDR3: ASKVSASGNTIY

size: NA
length: 11
V: TRBV5-4
J: TRBJ2-7
CDR3: ASSRVGSYEQY

size: few
length: 14
V: TRBV5-1
J: TRBJ2-5
CDR3: ASSEAGTGSGETQY